These T cell receptor beta chains were read from a single sample in a study of OX40 agonist ivuxolimab in advanced cancers. Clones were read by immunoSEQ multiplex PCR, and TCRdb kept only the in-frame ones, dropping some. The data show roughly 92,000 clones, about 90% seen once. Sequenced here: CD4+ or CD8+ T cells sorted from blood, sampled in a trial of the OX40 agonist ivuxolimab. The receptors come from an adult with an advanced solid tumor such as melanoma, head and neck, liver or kidney cancer. Each CDR3 is given with its conserved first and last residue. The D gene is left open where the match is weak. Clone sizes are given selectively: once, few, many, or a class where the clone is expanded.

cdr3_aa	clone_size	d_call	v_call
CASTARQGWRTEAFF	-	TRBD1	TRBV27
CARSRLAGGNIQYF	-	-	TRBV7-5
CASSPILDTEAFF	-	-	TRBV18
CASSPPWLGLAGVPPTDTQYF	-	TRBD2	TRBV18
CASKLGSGGNQPQHF	-	-	TRBV6-5
CASSLDQGAYNEQFF	-	-	TRBV7-2
CASSQDLQGETQYF	-	-	TRBV4-3
CASSYSGEAFF	-	-	TRBV6-5
CASSYSGEGGDTQYF	-	-	TRBV6-5
CASSLFRAGANVLTF	-	-	TRBV5-1
CASTARGRTEAFF	-	-	TRBV27
CASQARSSYEQYF	-	-	TRBV19
CASSLTDTQYF	-	-	TRBV7-2
CASSLEQGPNYGYTF	-	-	TRBV5-4
CASSSHRDRGYEKLFF	-	TRBD1	TRBV11-3
CASSLAVRGVGGYTF	once	-	TRBV5-1
CASSLDWRRTDTQYF	-	-	TRBV11-3
CAVKRGTAYGYTF	-	TRBD1	TRBV6-5
CASSSGPEETQYF	-	-	TRBV5-1
CASSVQDSSGNTIYF	-	-	TRBV9
CASSFPSGGGQEKLFF	-	TRBD1	TRBV5-1
CASSVGTGTSYEQYF	-	TRBD2	TRBV28
CASDSFNQPQHF	-	-	TRBV19
CASSPRVAWETQYF	-	-	TRBV9
CASSLAGTGSEQYF	-	TRBD1	TRBV11-3
CATSRVASGSPTDTQYF	many	TRBD2	TRBV15
CASKGQARGVQPQHF	-	-	TRBV19
CASSGGVIAGNTIYF	-	-	TRBV2
CASSLLAGDTGELFF	-	TRBD2	TRBV7-3
CASSLRVGTVNNQPQHF	-	-	TRBV28
CASSIVLSSGHYNEQFF	-	TRBD2	TRBV19
CASSLRGPITDTQYF	-	-	TRBV28
CASSQSPQGCPYEQYF	-	-	TRBV23-1
CASSLSYGGFYEQYF	-	-	TRBV7-2
CASSSQGHYSNQPQHF	-	-	TRBV28
CASTSRAGYNEQFF	-	-	TRBV7-9
CASSFRGEAFF	-	-	TRBV11-3